The 15 T cell receptor beta chains below were found in one sample sequenced in a study of blood T cells in healthy people across ages. With a J-beta primer mix and a sample-barcoded 5' primer, a second PCR ran about 7 to 12 cycles. TCRdb ran MiXCR on the 5' RACE reads and lists one entry per CDR3 protein. The table records some 1.5 million distinct CDR3 sequences, about 28% of them present only once. The source material was blood. The receptors shown here come from a woman aged 25-40 years in good health.

Ten or more counts support this clonotype. The chain carries TRBV2 and TRBJ2-1; maybe TRBD2 (7 bases). The CDR3 covers 11 residues. Germline CDR1 is SNHLY and CDR2 is FYNNEI. The V gene lost 5 bases and the J gene lost 15 bases, with 14 bases spanning the gap. The CDR3 sequence: CASSRGASGFF. CDR3 bases: TGTGCCAGCAGTCGGGGGGCGTCGGGGTTCTTC.

This clonotype was found a few times. The rearrangement links TRBV20-1 to TRBJ2-5; perhaps D is TRBD1 or TRBD2 (6 bases each). The V gene lost 5 bases and the J gene lost 4 bases, with 14 bases spanning the gap. The CDR3 loop spans 13 amino acids. Germline CDR1 is DFQATT and CDR2 is SNEGSKA (reference sequence). This CDR3 is CSARKGGGETQYF. The CDR3 DNA reads TGCAGTGCTCGAAAGGGGGGCGGAGAGACCCAGTACTTC.

The chain links TRBV12-3 or TRBV12-4 to TRBJ1-5; TRBD1 might be the D (6 bases). The CDR3 contains 14 residues. The V end was cut by 5 bases, the J end by 7 bases, with 15 bases between. The CDR3 region has the DNA TGTGCCAGCAGTGGGGGCCAGGGGCGGCAGCCCCAGCATTTT. Protein sequence: CASSGGQGRQPQHF.

This clonotype was seen ten or more times. The CDR3: CSVEVGLNQPQHF. In nucleotides, the CDR3 is TGCAGCGTTGAGGTAGGGTTGAATCAGCCCCAGCATTTT. The chain links TRBV29-1 to TRBJ1-5; D is unclear. The length of the CDR3 is 13 residues. CDR1 SQVTM and CDR2 ANQGSEA come from the germline V gene. Trimming shortened V by 3 bases and J by 4 bases, and 10 bases separated the two germline ends. The full variable domain, rest sourced from reference TRBV29-1 and TRBJ1-5, is SAVISQKPSRDICQRGTSLTIQCQVDSQVTMMFWYRQQPGQSLTLIATANQGSEATYESGFVIDKFPISRPNLTFSTLTVSNMSPEDSSIYLCSVEVGLNQPQHFGDGTRLSIL.

This rearrangement joins TRBV7-9 to TRBJ2-3; no clear D gene. This CDR3 comprises 14 residues. CDR1 is SEHNR and CDR2 is FQNEAQ in the germline V gene (reference sequence). V was shortened by 4 bases and J by 5 bases, with 13 bases between the two germline ends. CDR3: CASSSPYGRDTQYF. CDR3 nucleotide sequence: TGTGCCAGCAGCTCCCCGTACGGACGAGATACGCAGTATTTT. Using reference TRBV7-9 and TRBJ2-3 for the parts outside the CDR3, the full variable domain is DTGVSQNPRHKITKRGQNVTFRCDPISEHNRLYWYRQTLGQGPEFLTYFQNEAQLEKSRLLSDRFSAERPKGSFSTLEIQRTEQGDSAMYLCASSSPYGRDTQYFGPGTRLTVL.

Here the CDR3 reads CATSEDSVTGELFF. DNA of the CDR3: TGTGCCACCAGTGAGGACAGCGTAACCGGGGAGCTGTTTTTT. This chain uses TRBV24-1 with TRBJ2-2; D may be TRBD1 (6 bases). The germline CDR1 and CDR2 sequences are KGHDR and SFDVKD. The CDR3 is 14 residues long. The V end was cut by 4 bases, the J end by 5 bases, with 10 bases between.

The chain recombines TRBV6-1 with TRBJ2-3, with 12 positions matching TRBD1. The CDR3 runs 14 residues. V lost 8 bases, J lost 8 bases, and 8 bases stayed unmatched. The germline gives CDR1 MNHNS, CDR2 SASEGT. CDR3 sequence reads: CASRDRGRTGTQYF. CDR3 DNA sequence: TGTGCCAGCCGGGACAGGGGGCGGACCGGTACGCAGTATTTT.

With regard to this clonotype: The junction shows a germline mismatch at one end, possibly a read error. The gene calls are TRBV7-3 and TRBJ2-3; TRBD2 aligns across 10 bases. The CDR3 contains 15 residues. Germline-derived CDR1 and CDR2 are SGHTA and FQGTGA. The CDR3 coding sequence is TGTGCCAGCAGTCAAGCGGGGGGGCTCACAGATGCGCAGTATTTT. It is translated as CASSQAGGLTDAQYF.

This clonotype was seen at least ten times. The V gene is TRBV6-5, the J gene TRBJ2-7; the D gene is possibly TRBD1 (6 bases). The CDR3 has 15 amino acids. Between the trimmed V and J ends, which lost 2 bases and 2 bases, there was a span of 13 bases. Germline V gives CDR1 MNHEY, CDR2 SVGAGI. The CDR3 here is CASSYGTRGTYEQYF. DNA for the CDR3: TGTGCCAGCAGTTACGGCACCAGGGGCACCTACGAGCAGTACTTC.

This chain uses TRBV7-9 with TRBJ1-1; D perhaps matches TRBD1 (6 bases). This CDR3 is built from 15 residues. V dropped 4 bases and J dropped 0 bases, with 12 bases sitting between them. The germline gives CDR1 SEHNR, CDR2 FQNEAQ (reference sequence). The CDR3: CASSSAWGLNTEAFF. DNA for the CDR3: TGTGCCAGCAGCTCCGCTTGGGGGCTGAACACTGAAGCTTTCTTT.

In its sample, this clonotype was seen a few times. The V call is TRBV28, the J call TRBJ2-7, with a possible D match to TRBD2 (6 bases). The CDR3 length is 13 residues. V dropped 11 bases and J dropped 0 bases, with 14 bases sitting between them. CDR1 and CDR2 from the germline V gene are MDHEN and SYDVKM. The CDR3 sequence is CAAWRTNSYEQYF. DNA for the CDR3: TGTGCCGCATGGAGGACTAACTCCTACGAGCAGTACTTC.

The V gene is TRBV5-1, the J gene TRBJ1-2; D may be TRBD1 (6 bases). The V gene's germline CDR1 is SGHRS and CDR2 YFSETQ. V lost 0 bases, J lost 8 bases, and 17 bases lay in between. CDR3 length: 15 residues. The chain's CDR3 is CASSLANGGASGYTF. CDR3 in DNA: TGCGCCAGCAGCTTGGCAAACGGGGGGGCATCGGGCTACACCTTC.

This clonotype occurred a few times. The V gene is TRBV7-8, the J gene TRBJ2-1; the D call may be TRBD1 or TRBD2 (5 bases each). Trimming pared 0 bases from V and 0 bases from J, leaving 15 bases between. This CDR3 has 18 amino acids. Germline values: CDR1 SGHVS, CDR2 FQNEAQ. CDR3 in amino acids: CASSLAGTLESSYNEQFF. The CDR3, as DNA: TGTGCCAGCAGCTTAGCGGGGACCTTAGAAAGCTCCTACAATGAGCAGTTCTTC.

This clonotype occurred a few times. The V and J genes are TRBV5-1 and TRBJ2-5, with D unclear. This CDR3 comprises 15 residues. V was shortened by 0 bases and J by 5 bases, with 14 bases between the two germline ends. CDR1 is SGHRS and CDR2 is YFSETQ in the germline V gene. For the CDR3, the DNA is TGCGCCAGCAGCTTGGAGGCAAATGCCCCGGAGACCCAGTACTTC. Amino acids: CASSLEANAPETQYF.

The J gene is TRBJ1-1, the V gene TRBV29-1; D is undetermined. The CDR3 has 15 amino acids. Trimming cost V 4 bases and J 6 bases, with 21 bases left between them. Looked up from germline, CDR1 is SQVTM and CDR2 is ANQGSEA. CDR3 sequence: CSVGGGRYRGAEAFF. CDR3 nucleotide sequence: TGCAGCGTTGGTGGTGGGAGATATCGCGGGGCTGAAGCTTTCTTT. Full variable domain (rest looked up from reference TRBV29-1 and TRBJ1-1): SAVISQKPSRDICQRGTSLTIQCQVDSQVTMMFWYRQQPGQSLTLIATANQGSEATYESGFVIDKFPISRPNLTFSTLTVSNMSPEDSSIYLCSVGGGRYRGAEAFFGQGTRLTVV.